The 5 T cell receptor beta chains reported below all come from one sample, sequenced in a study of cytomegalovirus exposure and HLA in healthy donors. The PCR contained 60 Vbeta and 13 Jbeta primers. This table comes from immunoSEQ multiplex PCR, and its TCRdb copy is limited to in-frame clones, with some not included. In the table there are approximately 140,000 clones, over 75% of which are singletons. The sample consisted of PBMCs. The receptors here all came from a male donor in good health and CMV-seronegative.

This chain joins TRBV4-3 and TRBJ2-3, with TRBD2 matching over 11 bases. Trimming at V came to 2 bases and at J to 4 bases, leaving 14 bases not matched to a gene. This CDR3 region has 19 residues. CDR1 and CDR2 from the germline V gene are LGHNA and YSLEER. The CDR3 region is CASSQTTSGRGGGPDTQYF. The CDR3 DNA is TGCGCCAGCAGCCAAACAACTAGCGGGAGAGGCGGGGGGCCAGATACGCAGTATTTT.

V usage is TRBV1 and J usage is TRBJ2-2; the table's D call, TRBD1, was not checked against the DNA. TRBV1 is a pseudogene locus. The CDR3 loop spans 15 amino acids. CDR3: CTSSPGESNTGELFF. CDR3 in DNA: TGCACCAGCAGCCCAGGGGAATCGAACACCGGGGAGCTGTTTTTT.

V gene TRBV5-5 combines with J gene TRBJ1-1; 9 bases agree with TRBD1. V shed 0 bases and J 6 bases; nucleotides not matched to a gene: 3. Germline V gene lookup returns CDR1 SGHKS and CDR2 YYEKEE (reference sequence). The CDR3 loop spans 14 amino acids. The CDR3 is CASSLGQGVSEAFF. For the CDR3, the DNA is TGTGCCAGCAGCTTGGGACAGGGGGTTTCTGAAGCTTTCTTT.

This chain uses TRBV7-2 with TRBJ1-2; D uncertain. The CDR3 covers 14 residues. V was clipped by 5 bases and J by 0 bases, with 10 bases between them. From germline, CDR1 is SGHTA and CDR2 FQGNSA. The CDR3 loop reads CASSPPYSNYGYTF. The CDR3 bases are TGTGCCAGCAGCCCCCCATACTCTAACTATGGCTACACCTTC.

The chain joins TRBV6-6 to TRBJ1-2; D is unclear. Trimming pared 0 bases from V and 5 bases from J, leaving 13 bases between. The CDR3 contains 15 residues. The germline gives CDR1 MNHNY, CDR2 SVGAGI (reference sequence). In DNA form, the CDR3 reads TGTGCCAGCAGTTACTCGAGCCAGGACTCATATGGCTACACCTTC. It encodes CASSYSSQDSYGYTF.